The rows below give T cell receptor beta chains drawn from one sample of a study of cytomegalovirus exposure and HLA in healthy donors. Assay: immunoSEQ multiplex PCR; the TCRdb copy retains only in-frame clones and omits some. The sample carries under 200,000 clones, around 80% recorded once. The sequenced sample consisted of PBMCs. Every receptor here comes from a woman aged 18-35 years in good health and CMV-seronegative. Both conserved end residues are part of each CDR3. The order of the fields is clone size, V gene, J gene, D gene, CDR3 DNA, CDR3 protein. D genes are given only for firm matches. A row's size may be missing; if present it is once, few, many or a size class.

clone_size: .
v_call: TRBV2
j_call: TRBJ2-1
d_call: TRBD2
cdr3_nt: TGTGCCAGCAGTTCCCATAGCGGGAGGGGTAGCGAGCAGTTCTTC
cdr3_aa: CASSSHSGRGSEQFF

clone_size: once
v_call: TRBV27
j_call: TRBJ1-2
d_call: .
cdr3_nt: TGTGCCAGCAGTTCCCGATTTTCGGGGGAGGGCTATGGCTACACCTTC
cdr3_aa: CASSSRFSGEGYGYTF

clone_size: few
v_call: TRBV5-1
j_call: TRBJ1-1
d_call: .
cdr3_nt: TGCGCCAGCAGCCAGCCGAGGCAAGCGAACACTGAAGCTTTCTTT
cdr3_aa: CASSQPRQANTEAFF

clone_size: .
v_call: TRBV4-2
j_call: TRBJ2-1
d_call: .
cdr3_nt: TGTGCCAGCAGCCAAGAGTGGCGGGGATACAATGAGCAGTTCTTC
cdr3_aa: CASSQEWRGYNEQFF

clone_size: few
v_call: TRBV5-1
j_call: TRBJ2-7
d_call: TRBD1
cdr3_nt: TGCGCCAGCAGGTACGCCGGGACAGGGGGGGCCGAGCAGTACTTC
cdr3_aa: CASRYAGTGGAEQYF

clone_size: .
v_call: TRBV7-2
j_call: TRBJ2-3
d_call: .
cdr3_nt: TGTGCCAGCAGCTTAGTTGGCGGAGGGTGGGCAGATACGCAGTATTTT
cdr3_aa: CASSLVGGGWADTQYF

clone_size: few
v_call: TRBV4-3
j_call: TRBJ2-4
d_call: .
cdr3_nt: TGCGCCAGCAGCCAAGATACCGGGTCTGGAGCCAAAAACATTCAGTACTTC
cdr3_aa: CASSQDTGSGAKNIQYF

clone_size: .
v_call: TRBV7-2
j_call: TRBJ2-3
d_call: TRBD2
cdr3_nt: TGTGCCAGCAGCTTCTCCCCACGGACTAGCGGGAGTAGATCAGATACGCAGTATTTT
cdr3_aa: CASSFSPRTSGSRSDTQYF

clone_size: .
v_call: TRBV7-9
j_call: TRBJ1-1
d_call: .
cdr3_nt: TGTGCCAGCAGCCCACAGGAGTTTTTGGGCACTGAAGCTTTCTTT
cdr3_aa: CASSPQEFLGTEAFF

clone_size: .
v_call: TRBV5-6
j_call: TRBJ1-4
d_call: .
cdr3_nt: TGTGCCAGCAGCGCAACAGGCTCAACTAATGAAAAACTGTTTTTT
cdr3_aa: CASSATGSTNEKLFF

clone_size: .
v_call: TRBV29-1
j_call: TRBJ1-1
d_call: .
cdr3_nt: TGCAGCGTTGGGCCCGGGGTAAGGGGGGGTACCATGAACACTGAAGCTTTCTTT
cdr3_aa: CSVGPGVRGGTMNTEAFF

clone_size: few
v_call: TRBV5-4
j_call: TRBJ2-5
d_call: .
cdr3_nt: TGTGCCAGCAGCTTGGTTCTGGACAGTGCGACCCAGTACTTC
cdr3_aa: CASSLVLDSATQYF

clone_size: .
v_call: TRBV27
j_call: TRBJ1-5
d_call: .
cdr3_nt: TGTGCCAGCGGCCCCGGGGGGGAGGGCCAGCCCCAGCATTTT
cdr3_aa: CASGPGGEGQPQHF

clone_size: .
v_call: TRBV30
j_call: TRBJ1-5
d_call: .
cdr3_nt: TGTGCCTGGAGTGGGCCCTCGGGTCAGCCCCAGCATTTT
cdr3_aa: CAWSGPSGQPQHF

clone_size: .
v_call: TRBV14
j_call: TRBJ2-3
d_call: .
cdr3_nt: TGTGCCAGCAGCCAAGACAGCGGCCCCCGGGATACGCAGTATTTT
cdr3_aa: CASSQDSGPRDTQYF

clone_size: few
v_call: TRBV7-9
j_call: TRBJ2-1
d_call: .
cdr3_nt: TGTGCCAGCAGCTTCGTCGCAGGGGTTGAGCAGTTCTTC
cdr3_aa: CASSFVAGVEQFF

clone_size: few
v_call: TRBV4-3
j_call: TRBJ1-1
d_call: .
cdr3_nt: TGCGCCAGCAGCCAACTAACAGGGTCCAATGAAGCTTTCTTT
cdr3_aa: CASSQLTGSNEAFF

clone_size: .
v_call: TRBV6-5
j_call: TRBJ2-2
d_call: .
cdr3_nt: TGTGCCAGCAGTTATTGGAGGACTGCCTCCGGGGAGCTGTTTTTT
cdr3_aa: CASSYWRTASGELFF

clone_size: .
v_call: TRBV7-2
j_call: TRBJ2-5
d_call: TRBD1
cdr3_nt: TGTGCCAGCAGCCTATCTAGGGACAGGGAAGAGACCCAGTACTTC
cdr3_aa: CASSLSRDREETQYF

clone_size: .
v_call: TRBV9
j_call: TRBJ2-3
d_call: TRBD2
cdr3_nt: TGTGCCAGCACTAGCGGTAGCACAGATACGCAGTATTTT
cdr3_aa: CASTSGSTDTQYF

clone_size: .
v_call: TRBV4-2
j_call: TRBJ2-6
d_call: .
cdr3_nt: TGTGCCAGCAGCCAAGAAGGTGGGACTGGCTCTGGGGCCAACGTCCTGACTTTC
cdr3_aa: CASSQEGGTGSGANVLTF

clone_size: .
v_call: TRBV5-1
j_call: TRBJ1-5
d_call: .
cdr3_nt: TGCGCCAGCAGCTTGGCCGAACTCCCGTTGAGCAATCAGCCCCAGCATTTT
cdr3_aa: CASSLAELPLSNQPQHF

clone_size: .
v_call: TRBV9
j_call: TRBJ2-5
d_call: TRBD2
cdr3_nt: TGTGCCAGCAGCGTAGAGGCTAGCGGGAGTCGAGAGACCCAGTACTTC
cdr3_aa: CASSVEASGSRETQYF

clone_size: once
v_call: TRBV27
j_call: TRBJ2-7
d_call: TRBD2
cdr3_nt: TGTGCCAGCACCCGGGCGGGAGGCTACGAGCAGTACTTC
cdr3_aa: CASTRAGGYEQYF

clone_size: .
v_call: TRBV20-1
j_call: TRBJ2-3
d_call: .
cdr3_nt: TGCAGTGCTAGACAGGCAAATACGCAGTATTTT
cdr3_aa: CSARQANTQYF

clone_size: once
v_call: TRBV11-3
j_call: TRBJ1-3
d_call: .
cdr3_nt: TGTGCCAGCAGCTCACGAGCAGGGTCCTCTGGAAACACCATATATTTT
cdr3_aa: CASSSRAGSSGNTIYF

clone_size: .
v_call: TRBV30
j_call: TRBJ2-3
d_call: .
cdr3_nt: TGTGCCTGGAGTGTGGTGGAGTCAGATACGCAGTATTTT
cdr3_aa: CAWSVVESDTQYF

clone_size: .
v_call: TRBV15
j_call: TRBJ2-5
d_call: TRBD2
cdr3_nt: TGTGCCACCCGAGGACTAGCGGGAGAAGAGGAGACCCAGTACTTC
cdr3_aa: CATRGLAGEEETQYF

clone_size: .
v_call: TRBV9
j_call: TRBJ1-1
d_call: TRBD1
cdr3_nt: TGTGCCAGCAGCGTAGAGGGACAGGGGGGACCTCAAGCTTTCTTT
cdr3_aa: CASSVEGQGGPQAFF

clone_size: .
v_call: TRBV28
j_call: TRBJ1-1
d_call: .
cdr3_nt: TGTGCCAGCAGTTTACTTCGACAGTACAGTATGAACACTGAAGCTTTCTTT
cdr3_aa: CASSLLRQYSMNTEAFF

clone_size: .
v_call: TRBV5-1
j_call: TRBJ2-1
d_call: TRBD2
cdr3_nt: TGCGCCAGCAACCAGCGGGGTTACAATGAGCAGTTCTTC
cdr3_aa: CASNQRGYNEQFF

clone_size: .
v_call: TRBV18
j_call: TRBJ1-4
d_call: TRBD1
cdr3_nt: TGTGCCAGCTCCCCGGGACAGGGGACCCTAGAAAAACTGTTTTTT
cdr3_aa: CASSPGQGTLEKLFF

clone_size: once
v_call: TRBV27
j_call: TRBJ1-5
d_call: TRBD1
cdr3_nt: TGTGCCAGTAACAGGGCAGGGGGGAATCAGCCCCAGCATTTT
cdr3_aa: CASNRAGGNQPQHF

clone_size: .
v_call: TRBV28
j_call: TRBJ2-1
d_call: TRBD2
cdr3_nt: TGTGCCAGCAGTTGGACTAGGGCTAGCGGAAACAATGAGCAGTTCTTC
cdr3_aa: CASSWTRASGNNEQFF

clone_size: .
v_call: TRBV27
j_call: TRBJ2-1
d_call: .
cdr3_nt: TGTGCCAGCAGTTTTGACAGGGAGCAGTTCTTC
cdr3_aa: CASSFDREQFF

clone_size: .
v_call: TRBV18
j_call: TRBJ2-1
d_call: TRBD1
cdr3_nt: TGTGCCAGCTCACCACGGGTACAGGGGCCCTACAATGAGCAGTTCTTC
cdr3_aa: CASSPRVQGPYNEQFF

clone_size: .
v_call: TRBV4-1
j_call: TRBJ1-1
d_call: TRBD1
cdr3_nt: TGCGCCAGCAGCCCGCGGGACAGGGGGATGAACACTGAAGCTTTCTTT
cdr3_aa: CASSPRDRGMNTEAFF

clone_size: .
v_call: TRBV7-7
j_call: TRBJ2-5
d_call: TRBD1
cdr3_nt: TGTGCTAGCAGCTTAGGATGGCAGGGGGCGAGAAGAGAGACCCAGTACTTC
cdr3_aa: CASSLGWQGARRETQYF

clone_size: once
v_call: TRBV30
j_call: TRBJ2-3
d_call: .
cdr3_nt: TGTGCCCGCGGACTATCTTCCGCAGATACGCAGTATTTT
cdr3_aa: CARGLSSADTQYF

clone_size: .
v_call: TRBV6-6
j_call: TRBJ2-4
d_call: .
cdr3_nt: TGTGCCGGAGGGACTTTAGCCAAAAACATTCAGTACTTC
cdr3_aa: CAGGTLAKNIQYF